This is a list of T cell receptor beta chains from one sample in a study of post-analysis software for immune sequencing data. MiXCR was run by TCRdb on the PCR reads, yielding one entry per CDR3 protein. The sample has roughly 580,000 distinct CDR3 sequences; around 47% are singletons. Sequencing was carried out using blood. These receptors all come from a girl under 18 with multiple sclerosis. CDR3s include the opening cysteine and the closing phenylalanine or tryptophan.

13	TRBJ1-1	TRBV10-3	CAIRGQGFTEAFF
15	TRBJ2-3	TRBV7-2	CASSFDGRAGDTQYF
15	TRBJ2-5	TRBV15	CATSRDLGLEETQYF
15	TRBJ1-5	TRBV5-1	CASSLGDRDNQPQHF
13	TRBJ1-5	TRBV3-1	CASSQLINQPQHF
14	TRBJ2-7	TRBV20-1	CSASSPLAGDEQYF
15	TRBJ2-7	TRBV5-1	CASSLGPGNPYEQYF
12	TRBJ1-2	TRBV5-6	CASRKRIYGYTF
11	TRBJ2-3	TRBV2	CASRAPDTQYF
14	TRBJ2-7	TRBV25-1	CASREFMSSYEQYF
14	-	TRBV20-1	CSARSTEGYYEQYF
13	TRBJ1-5	TRBV30	CAWSVQGNQPQHF
16	TRBJ1-2	TRBV7-2	CASSVERGRGLPGNTF
16	TRBJ2-1	TRBV5-1	CASSPGSLAGGNEQFF
13	TRBJ2-1	TRBV20-1	CSARPGPYNGQFF
15	-	TRBV6-1	CASSEVGAEGYEQYF
16	TRBJ2-1	TRBV5-1	CASSLERGGTGLEQFF
13	TRBJ1-5	TRBV7-8	CASSLEGCQPQHF
14	TRBJ2-1	TRBV10-3	CASSGTSGYLEQFF
15	TRBJ1-1	TRBV5-6	CASSLARRGNTEAFF
13	TRBJ2-3	TRBV3-1	CASRKGGTDTQYF
16	TRBJ2-1	TRBV20-1	CSARLTTRSSYNEQFF
15	TRBJ2-7	TRBV7-2	CASSLAGQVTYEQYF
14	TRBJ2-1	TRBV29-1	CSVGGGGRGYEQFF
13	TRBJ2-7	TRBV20-1	CSARPGSSYEQYF
12	TRBJ1-2	TRBV5-1	CASSYRDNGYTF